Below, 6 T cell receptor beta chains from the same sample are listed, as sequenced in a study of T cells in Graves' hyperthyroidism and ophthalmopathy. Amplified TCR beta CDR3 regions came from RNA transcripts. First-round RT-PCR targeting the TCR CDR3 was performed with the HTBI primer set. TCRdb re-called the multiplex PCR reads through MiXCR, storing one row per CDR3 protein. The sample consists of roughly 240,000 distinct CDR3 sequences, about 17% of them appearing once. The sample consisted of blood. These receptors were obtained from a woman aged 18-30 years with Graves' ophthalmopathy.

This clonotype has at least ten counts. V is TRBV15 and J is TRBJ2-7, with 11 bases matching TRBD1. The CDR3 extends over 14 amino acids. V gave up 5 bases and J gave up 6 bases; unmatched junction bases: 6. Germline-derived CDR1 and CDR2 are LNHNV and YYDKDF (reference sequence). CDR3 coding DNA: TGTGCCACCAGCGGACGGACAGGGGGCATCGAGCAGTACTTC. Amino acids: CATSGRTGGIEQYF. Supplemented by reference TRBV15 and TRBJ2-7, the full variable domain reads DAMVIQNPRYQVTQFGKPVTLSCSQTLNHNVMYWYQQKSSQAPKLLFHYYDKDFNNEADTPDNFQSRRPNTSFCFLDIRSPGLGDTAMYLCATSGRTGGIEQYFGPGTRLTVT.

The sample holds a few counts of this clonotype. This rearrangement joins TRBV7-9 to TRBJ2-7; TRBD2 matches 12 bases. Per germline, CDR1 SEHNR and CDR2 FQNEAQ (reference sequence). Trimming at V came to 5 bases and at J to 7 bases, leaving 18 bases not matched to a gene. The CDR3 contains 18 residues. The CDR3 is CASSDGLTSGSGGREQYF. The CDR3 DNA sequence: TGTGCCAGCAGCGACGGGCTGACTAGCGGGAGCGGGGGGAGGGAGCAGTACTTC.

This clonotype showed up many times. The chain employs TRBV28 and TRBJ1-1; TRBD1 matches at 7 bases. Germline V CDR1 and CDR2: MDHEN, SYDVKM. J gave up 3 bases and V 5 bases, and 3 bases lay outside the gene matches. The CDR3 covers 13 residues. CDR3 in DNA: TGTGCCAGCAGTCTGGGACAGTACACTGAAGCTTTCTTT. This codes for CASSLGQYTEAFF.

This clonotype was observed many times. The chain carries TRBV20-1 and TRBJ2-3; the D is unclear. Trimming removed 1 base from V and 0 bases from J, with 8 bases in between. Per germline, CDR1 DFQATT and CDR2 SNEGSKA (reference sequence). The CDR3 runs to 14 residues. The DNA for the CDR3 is TGCAGTGCTAGAGGGTATTGGAGCACAGATACGCAGTATTTT. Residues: CSARGYWSTDTQYF.

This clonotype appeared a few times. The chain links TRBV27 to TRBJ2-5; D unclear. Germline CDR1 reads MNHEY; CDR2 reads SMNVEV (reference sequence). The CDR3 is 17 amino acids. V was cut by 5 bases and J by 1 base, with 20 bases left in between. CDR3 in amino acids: CASSPRPWDRAQETQYF. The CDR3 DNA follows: TGTGCCAGCAGTCCAAGGCCGTGGGATAGGGCCCAAGAGACCCAGTACTTC.

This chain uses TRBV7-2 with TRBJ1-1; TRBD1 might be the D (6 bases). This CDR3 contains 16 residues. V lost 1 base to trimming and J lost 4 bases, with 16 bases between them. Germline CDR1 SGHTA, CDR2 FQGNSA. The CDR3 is CASSLGFGQGSTEAFF. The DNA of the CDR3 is TGTGCCAGCAGCTTAGGATTTGGGCAGGGGAGCACTGAAGCTTTCTTT.